The text below deals with one T cell receptor (beta chain). The antigen is not known. 13 Jbeta primers and 60 Vbeta primers were used for the PCR. The assay was immunoSEQ multiplex PCR, and TCRdb's table has in-frame clones only and misses some. The sample has around 150,000 clones, approximately 80% seen once. The V gene end was trimmed by 4 bases and the J gene end by 7 bases; junction bases not matched to a gene: 10. The CDR3 spans 15 residues. The germline V gene has CDR1 SGHRS and CDR2 YFSETQ. The data stem from a study of cytomegalovirus exposure and HLA in healthy donors. Study-wide results and caveats: Previous analysis showed most TCR beta V segments were productive about 87% or about 30% of the time.

The chain recombines TRBV5-1 with TRBJ1-2, with 10 bases fitting TRBD1. Sequenced material: PBMCs. The clonotype originates from a woman in her 30s in good health and CMV-seropositive. Here the CDR3 DNA reads TGCGCCAGCAGCCGCGCCGGGACAGGGGAACTTGGCTACACCTTC. Translated: CASSRAGTGELGYTF.